This TCR beta chain came from a study of human CD8 memory T cell subsets (dated by TCRdb to between 2020 and 2021). Background for the entire study: To assess how stem-like (TSTEM), progenitor exhausted-like (TPEX) and effector memory CD8+ T cell subsets are clonally related, the TCRbeta repertoires of these three subsets were compared. TCRbeta repertoires were obtained from about six donors, each contributing TSTEM, TPEX and effector memory subsets. Broad study findings and their caveats: Although both stem-like subsets shared clonotypes with effector memory cells, the overlap between TSTEM and TPEX repertoires was minimal, suggesting distinct antigen spectra for the TSTEM and TPEX subsets. Based on Chao1 estimates, TSTEM subsets appeared to have greater repertoire diversity than TPEX subsets, which could potentially reflect a broader range of specificities. Sequencing was limited to TCRbeta chains, and the repertoire comparisons were based on 5 or 6 donors analyzed with paired t-tests and Bonferroni correction. TSTEM and TPEX subsets showed similarly high normalized Shannon-Wiener diversity, whereas effector memory subsets were comparatively less diverse.

As encoded in the germline V gene, CDR1 is SGHAT while CDR2 is FQNNGV. Its CDR3 holds 15 amino acids, cysteine through phenylalanine. Only the protein is on record. Data came from a NextSeq 550. A Human TCR Profiling Kit was used to prepare UMI-labeled 5' RACE TCRbeta libraries. Every TCRbeta library was prepared in parallel, with the same number of PCR cycles used for all of the libraries. As for the original processing: The number of functional CDR3beta clonotypes in each TCRbeta library ranged from about 2,800 to 18,000. MIGEC 1.2.9 was used for UMI extraction and consensus assembly, with a minimum of three reads required per UMI. In-frame CDR3beta repertoires were extracted with MiXCR 3.0.3. Diversity metrics were computed in VDJtools 1.2.1 after downsampling each sample to 42,000 randomly selected UMIs. For each sample pair, the repertoire overlap metrics D, R and F2 were calculated in VDJtools using the top 3,000 clones. TCRdb reprocessed the sequencing reads and holds a single record per CDR3 protein sequence, with no DNA. TCRdb, rather than the study authors, made the V and J calls. The table for this sample shows about 5,800 distinct CDR3 sequences. 15% to 20% of the sample goes to the ten largest clones.

Early differentiated memory cells that were CCR7+ PD-1+ TIGIT+ and had dysfunctional, exhausted-like traits were classified as progenitor exhausted-like memory CD8+ T cells (TPEX). Density gradient separation was used to isolate peripheral blood mononuclear cells from healthy donor buffy coats. Negative magnetic separation using EasySep or MojoSort CD8+ T cell isolation kits was how the study enriched total CD8+ T cells. An RNeasy Mini Kit was used to extract total RNA from duplicate vials of fewer than 180,000 sorted CD8+ T cells per subset. The PBMCs were used fresh or after being cryopreserved in fetal bovine serum with around 9.2% DMSO. CD8+ T cell subsets were sorted to purity by fluorescence-activated cell sorting on a FACSAria III. A remark on this clonotype: Its antigen is still unknown.

The receptor was isolated from a human donor in good health. The chain is assembled from TRBV11-2 and TRBJ2-5; TCRdb gives TRBD2 as the D gene, but with no DNA this cannot be confirmed. The specimen sequenced was CD8+ T cells from PBMCs. The CDR3 amino acid sequence is: CASSLASGGEETQYF.